The 13 T cell receptor beta chains listed next were all sequenced from one sample in a study of cytomegalovirus exposure and HLA in healthy donors. With 60 Vbeta and 13 Jbeta primers, the PCR was carried out. Assay: immunoSEQ multiplex PCR; the TCRdb copy retains only in-frame clones and omits some. This sample has around 98,000 clones, with approximately 70% found just once. The sample taken for sequencing was PBMCs. These receptors were collected from a man aged 45 to 65 in good health and CMV-seronegative.

This sequence joins TRBV5-1 and TRBJ2-4, with TRBD2 matching over 7 bases. The CDR3 extends over 16 amino acids. After removal of 0 bases from V and 1 base from J, the junction contained 4 bases not matched to a gene. Germline lookup yields CDR1 SGHRS and CDR2 YFSETQ. CDR3 DNA sequence: TGCGCCAGCAGCTTGGAGACTAGCTTCGCCAAAAACATTCAGTACTTC. Translating gives CASSLETSFAKNIQYF. Full variable domain (rest looked up from reference TRBV5-1 and TRBJ2-4): KAGVTQTPRYLIKTRGQQVTLSCSPISGHRSVSWYQQTPGQGLQFLFEYFSETQRNKGNFPGRFSGRQFSNSRSEMNVSTLELGDSALYLCASSLETSFAKNIQYFGAGTRLSVL.

The rearrangement links TRBV30 to TRBJ2-2, with 8 bases lining up with TRBD2. With V trimmed by 0 bases and J by 1 base, 1 base remained unmatched. Per the germline V gene, CDR1 is GTSNPN and CDR2 is SVGIG (reference sequence). This CDR3 is built from 15 residues. The CDR3 DNA reads TGTGCCTGGAGTGTACTAGCGGAGAACACCGGGGAGCTGTTTTTT. Its translation is CAWSVLAENTGELFF.

The V gene is TRBV7-6, the J gene TRBJ2-1, with TRBD1 identical over 8 bases. The length of the CDR3 is 14 residues. Per the germline V gene, CDR1 is SGHVS and CDR2 is FNYEAQ. V lost 1 base, J lost 11 bases, and 7 bases stayed unmatched. The CDR3 protein is CASSLGDRGLKQFF. The CDR3 bases are TGTGCCAGCAGCTTAGGAGACAGGGGATTAAAGCAGTTCTTC.

The genes are TRBV28 and TRBJ1-2; D is uncertain. CDR1 MDHEN and CDR2 SYDVKM come from the germline V gene. Trimming stripped 6 bases from V and 2 bases from J, with 7 bases between. The CDR3 consists of 12 residues. CDR3 sequence: CASRQVNYGYTF. CDR3 in DNA: TGTGCCAGCAGACAAGTAAACTATGGCTACACCTTC.

The chain couples TRBV2 to TRBJ2-5; 10 bases match TRBD2. The germline V gene encodes CDR1 SNHLY and CDR2 FYNNEI. The CDR3 totals 14 residues. The trim removed 7 bases at V and 4 bases at J, leaving 6 bases unmatched. The CDR3: CASTAGLALETQYF. For the CDR3, the DNA is TGTGCCAGCACTGCGGGACTAGCGTTAGAGACCCAGTACTTC.

The DNA for the CDR3 is TGTGCCATCAGGGAATCCTCGGAGGAGACCCAGTACTTC. Its protein product is CAIRESSEETQYF. This rearrangement joins TRBV10-3 to TRBJ2-5; D remains ambiguous. V gave up 6 bases and J gave up 5 bases, with 13 bases separating them. In germline, CDR1 is ENHRY, CDR2 SYGVKD. This CDR3 spans 13 amino acids.

V usage is TRBV10-3 and J usage is TRBJ2-5; TRBD2 agrees at 8 bases. Looked up from germline, CDR1 is ENHRY and CDR2 is SYGVKD. This CDR3 contains 15 residues. The V segment lost 2 bases and the J segment 5 bases; nucleotides outside the gene matches: 7. The CDR3, as DNA: TGTGCCATCAGTGAGCGGGGGGGCGCGTGGGAGACCCAGTACTTC. Its protein is CAISERGGAWETQYF.

This clone occurred a few times. CDR3 protein: CASSQVFPRQNNQPQHF. The CDR3 DNA is TGCGCCAGCAGCCAAGTTTTTCCGAGACAGAACAATCAGCCCCAGCATTTT. The chain links TRBV4-3 to TRBJ1-5; maybe TRBD1 (5 bases). V lost 1 base and J 3 bases, leaving 16 bases between the germline ends. This CDR3 spans 17 amino acids. CDR1 LGHNA and CDR2 YSLEER come from the germline V gene.

A few counts support this clone. V and J are TRBV5-1 and TRBJ2-7; a possible D gene is TRBD2 (5 bases). Germline CDR1 and CDR2: SGHRS and YFSETQ. V was cut by 4 bases and J by 3 bases, with 11 bases left in between. This CDR3 comprises 13 residues. DNA for the CDR3: TGCGCCAGCAGCCCAGGACGGGACTACGAGCAGTACTTC. The encoded protein is CASSPGRDYEQYF.

V gene TRBV5-5 combines with J gene TRBJ2-7, with 10 nucleotides matching TRBD2. V lost 1 base and J lost 2; bases outside the gene matches: 3. This CDR3 is built from 15 residues. The germline CDR1 and CDR2 sequences are SGHKS and YYEKEE (reference sequence). This CDR3 reads CASSLLAGETYEQYF. In nucleotides, the CDR3 is TGTGCCAGCAGCTTGCTAGCGGGAGAGACCTACGAGCAGTACTTC.

The gene calls are TRBV19 and TRBJ2-2; 11 bases agree with TRBD1. The germline gives CDR1 LNHDA, CDR2 SQIVND (reference sequence). The CDR3 has 16 residues. Unmatched junction bases numbered 7, after V lost 4 bases and J lost 6 bases. The CDR3 nucleotides read TGTGCCAGTAGTACTAAACGGGGACAGGGGGCCGGGGAGCTGTTTTTT. Translation: CASSTKRGQGAGELFF. The entire variable domain, with the rest obtained from reference TRBV19 and TRBJ2-2, is as follows: DGGITQSPKYLFRKEGQNVTLSCEQNLNHDAMYWYRQDPGQGLRLIYYSQIVNDFQKGDIAEGYSVSREKKESFPLTVTSAQKNPTAFYLCASSTKRGQGAGELFFGEGSRLTVL.

The chain links TRBV11-3 to TRBJ2-3, with TRBD1 matching 9 bases. After removal of 0 bases from V and 4 bases from J, the junction contained 11 bases not matched to a gene. Looked up from germline, CDR1 is SGHNT and CDR2 is YENEEA. There are 18 residues in the CDR3. The CDR3 sequence is CASSLDVPGQGEADTQYF. CDR3 in DNA: TGTGCCAGCAGCTTAGACGTTCCGGGACAGGGAGAAGCAGATACGCAGTATTTT.

This clone was detected only once. This rearrangement joins TRBV6-1 to TRBJ1-5; D not certain. Per the germline V gene, CDR1 is MNHNS and CDR2 is SASEGT. The CDR3 totals 15 residues. Trimming left V 1 base short and J 3 bases short, with 10 bases between. The CDR3 coding sequence is TGTGCCAGCAGTGAAGGCGGGTTTTTCAATCAGCCCCAGCATTTT. Protein product: CASSEGGFFNQPQHF.